This record covers a single TCR beta chain. This specimen comes from a study of regulatory T cells in long-lasting Graves disease. Germline trimming cut 5 bases from V and 1 base from J; bases unmatched to any gene: 7. The V gene's germline CDR1 is MNHEY and CDR2 SVGEGT. There are 16 residues in the CDR3. CDR3-region Arm-PCR and iRepertoire HTBI primers produced the TCR beta libraries. As handled by the study authors: Across all samples, 62 TRBV segments and 15 or so TRBJ segments were identified. MiXCR, applied by TCRdb to the multiplex PCR reads, yields one record per CDR3 protein. The V and J calls follow TCRdb's processing rather than the paper's. The top ten clones hold approximately 17% of a sample with roughly 420,000 distinct CDR3 sequences, around 15% of them seen once. The time point was: newly diagnosed GD, antithyroid drugs for less than 3 months. Construction of the TCR library relied on RNA isolated from PBMCs.

The data were also submitted as part of a second study, on T cells in Graves' hyperthyroidism and ophthalmopathy.

Sample: peripheral blood mononuclear cells (PBMCs), taken at new diagnosis, from a patient treated with antithyroid drugs. The V and J genes are TRBV6-2 or TRBV6-3 and TRBJ2-2; the match to TRBD2 covers 7 bases. This sequence originates from a woman aged 50 to 60 with Graves disease. CDR3 sequence (DNA): TGTGCCAGCAGTGAAGTATCTAGCGGGAACACCGGGGAGCTGTTTTTT. It is translated as CASSEVSSGNTGELFF.